This T cell receptor beta chain was identified in a study of tumor-infiltrating lymphocytes in oesophageal squamous cell carcinoma (dated by TCRdb to 2016 to 2017). CDR1 and CDR2 (SGHTA, FQGNSA) derive from the germline V gene. Reading from cysteine to phenylalanine, the CDR3 counts 11 amino acids. The entry retains the CDR3 DNA only, 33 bases that are in frame from base 1. V is shortened by 2 bases, J by 11 bases, and the region joining them spans 8 bases. To note about this clonotype: Its antigen specificity is not known. The input lacks base qualities; no much larger clone sits a single base away.

This sample was sequenced with an Illumina HiSeq 2000. TCRdb reanalyzed the raw reads on its own, using fastp at Q25 for trimming and MiXCR for clone calling, and kept in-frame beta chains. Under each unique CDR3 protein, matching rows form one entry showing the most common genes and DNA. This sample gives 12,000 or so distinct CDR3 sequences in total; 58% of them show up just once. Less than 75% of the sample is in the top ten clones. This chain joins TRBV7-2 to TRBJ2-3; the D gene assignment is ambiguous. Specimen: blood. The sequence was obtained from a female donor with esophageal squamous cell carcinoma. This receptor has the CDR3 CASSLLGGQYF. DNA sequence: TGTGCCAGCAGCTTACTAGGCGGGCAGTATTTT.